This record concerns one TCR beta chain sequence. The antigen is unknown. TCR beta CDR3 amplified by multiplex PCR from roughly 1,100 ng genomic DNA. The protocol was immunoSEQ multiplex PCR, while the TCRdb copy is restricted to in-frame clones and leaves out a portion. Its table lists under 45,000 clones. These data belong to a study of T cells in women clearing cervical HPV infection. Study outcomes and limitations: It is unknown whether associations predate infection; no effector/memory or HPV-specific sorting. Cases and controls were distinguished at AUC about 0.8 by richness and V genes. CIN3+ cases had significantly higher TCR richness than controls; evenness did not differ.

Source material: blood buffy coat. This clonotype originated in a woman between 18 and 70 years old with a cervical HPV16 infection that either progressed to CIN3+ or cleared (not recorded which).

CDR3 sequence: CASNLEGQELFF. The covered CDR3 bases are TGTGCCAGCAACCTAGAGGGACAGGAA. The chain couples TRBV7-2 to TRBJ1-4; TRBD1 agrees at 8 bases. The read falls 3 residues short of the CDR3 end, and the missing part is taken from the germline J gene. The CDR3 consists of 12 residues. Germline V gene data show CDR1 as SGHTA and CDR2 as FQGNSA.